This T cell receptor beta chain stems from a study of vaccination and CD4 T cells after COVID-19. At the Johns Hopkins FTIC core, DNA taken from cultured CD4+ T cells was sequenced by way of the Oncomine TCR Beta short-read assay. A single record per CDR3 protein comes from TCRdb applying MiXCR to the PCR reads. This sample carries about 7,300 distinct CDR3 sequences, 70% to 80% of them seen once, and the ten largest clones take less than 45%. In the case of this clonotype: Its antigen is not identified.

V was shortened by 4 bases and J by 0 bases, with 6 bases between the two germline ends. Germline CDR1 and CDR2: MNHNS and SASEGT. CDR3 length: 13 amino acids. Treatment denoted: approximately nine-day PBMC culture with coronavirus spike peptide pools or control peptides (ViraFEST assay). It was before the COVID-19 pandemic (2011-2018) that the unexposed donor's CD4+ T cells were collected. The chain is built from TRBV6-1 and TRBJ1-1; D is ambiguous. This receptor was identified in a human donor in good health. Sequencing input: CD4+ T cells from blood, cultured in vitro. The CDR3 nucleotides read TGTGCCAGCAGTGGACGACTGAACACTGAAGCTTTCTTT. Translated, it gives CASSGRLNTEAFF.